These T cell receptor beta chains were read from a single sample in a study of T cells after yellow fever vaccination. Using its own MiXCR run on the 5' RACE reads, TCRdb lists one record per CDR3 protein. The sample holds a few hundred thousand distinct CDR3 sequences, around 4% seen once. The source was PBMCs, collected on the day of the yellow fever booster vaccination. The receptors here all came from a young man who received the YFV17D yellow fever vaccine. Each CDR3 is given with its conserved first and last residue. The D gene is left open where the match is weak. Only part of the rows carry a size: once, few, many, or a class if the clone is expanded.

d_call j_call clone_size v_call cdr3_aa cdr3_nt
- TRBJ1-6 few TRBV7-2 CASSPDPRNSPLHF TGTGCCAGCAGCCCAGACCCGCGGAATTCACCCCTCCACTTT
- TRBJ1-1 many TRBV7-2 CASSTGQLNTEAFF TGTGCCAGCAGCACCGGACAGTTGAACACTGAAGCTTTCTTT
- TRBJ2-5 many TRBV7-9 CASSPLQGSETQYF TGTGCCAGCAGCCCGCTTCAGGGTAGCGAGACCCAGTACTTC
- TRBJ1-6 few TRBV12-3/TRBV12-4 CASSRGGGYSYNSPLHF TGTGCCAGCAGCCGAGGGGGAGGGTACTCCTATAATTCACCCCTCCACTTT
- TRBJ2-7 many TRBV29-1 CSVQGGSWTLSYEQYF TGCAGCGTCCAAGGAGGTAGTTGGACCCTCTCCTACGAGCAGTACTTC
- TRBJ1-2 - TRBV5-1 CASSPQDSSGYTF TGCGCCAGCAGCCCTCAGGACAGCTCTGGCTACACCTTC
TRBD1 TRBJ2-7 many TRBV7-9 CASSTSRDSWFQQYF TGTGCCAGCAGCACCAGCCGGGACAGTTGGTTTCAGCAGTACTTC
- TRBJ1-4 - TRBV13 CASSLEGPNEKLFF TGTGCCAGCAGCTTAGAAGGTCCTAATGAAAAACTGTTTTTT
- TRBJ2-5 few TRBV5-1 CASTLTGKRYQETQYF TGCGCCAGCACCTTGACGGGAAAACGGTACCAAGAGACCCAGTACTTC
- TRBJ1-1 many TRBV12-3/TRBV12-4 CASSPRGMLNTEAFF TGTGCCAGCAGTCCCAGGGGTATGCTGAACACTGAAGCTTTCTTT
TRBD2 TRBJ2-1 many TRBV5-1 CASSPTATSGLQFF TGCGCCAGCAGTCCCACCGCGACTAGCGGCCTTCAGTTCTTC
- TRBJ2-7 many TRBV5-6 CASRATGFSYEQYF TGTGCCAGCAGAGCCACAGGTTTCTCCTACGAGCAGTACTTC
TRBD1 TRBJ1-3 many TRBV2 CASISLNRDSSGNTIYF TGTGCCAGCATTTCCCTAAACCGGGACAGCTCTGGAAACACCATATATTTT
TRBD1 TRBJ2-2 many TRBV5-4 CASSEDRGSGGELFF TGTGCCAGCAGCGAGGACAGGGGGTCCGGCGGGGAGCTGTTTTTT
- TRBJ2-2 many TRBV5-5 CASSLTSTGRNTGELFF TGTGCCAGCAGCTTGACGTCTACGGGACGGAACACCGGGGAGCTGTTTTTT
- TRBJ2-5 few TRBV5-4 CASSLARGQQETQYF TGTGCCAGCAGCTTGGCCCGTGGGCAGCAAGAGACCCAGTACTTC
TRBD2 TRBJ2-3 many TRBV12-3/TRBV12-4 CASSLAGGRVDTQYF TGTGCCAGCAGCCTAGCGGGGGGGCGGGTAGATACGCAGTATTTT
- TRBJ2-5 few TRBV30 CAWSRNRAETQYF TGTGCCTGGAGTAGAAACCGGGCAGAGACCCAGTACTTC